This T cell receptor (beta chain) was identified in a study of shared clonotypes between healthy human individuals (dated by TCRdb to between 2020 and 2021). A note on the overall study: The cohort comprised two women and a few men aged 18 to 49 years. For each donor, CD4 naive and CD4 memory were each given three plates, CD8 naive was given two plates, and CD8 memory was given one plate. Blood TCR repertoires of a handful of healthy adults were deeply sequenced to estimate repertoire size and the extent of clonotype sharing between individuals. To increase sequencing depth and limit assay-specific biases, different laboratories used diverse techniques to prepare libraries and sequence TCR repertoires. Each donor's leukapheresis produced roughly between roughly 0.85 and 9.5 billion PBMCs.

Using the deep immunoSEQ assay, TCR CDR3 regions were amplified from genomic DNA by multiplex PCR. Genomic DNA extracted from each cell subset was distributed evenly over all wells of several immunoSEQ 96-well plates, and each plate served as one replicate. For sorted subsets, roughly 0.2 ug genomic DNA, equal to 25,000 to 35,000 T cell genomes, was loaded into each replicate PCR. Purified libraries were quantified with a Qubit 3.0 fluorometer, sized on a Bioanalyzer 2100, and re-quantified with the KAPA Library Quantification kit. Every immunoSEQ 96-well plate was sequenced on a separate single-read 150-cycle Illumina NextSeq 550 flow cell. Per the original workflow: Because the immunoSEQ output held only junctional sequences and lacked quality scores, the filtering could not match the filtering applied to full-length reads. To assign V/J genes and CDR3, sequences were annotated using PyIR, a Python wrapper for IgBLAST v1.9, with IMGT germline references. Reads were filtered out if the reads had weak V/J assignments (E-value above 1e-6), no CDR3, stop codons, out-of-frame junctions, or ambiguous translated residues. V3J clonotypes were defined as sequences sharing the same inferred V gene, J gene, and CDR3 amino acid sequence. To compute the percentage overlap between repertoires, the number of shared unique clonotypes was divided by the size of the smaller repertoire. Repertoire richness was assessed with RTK rarefaction, the Chao1 estimator, and Recon v2.1 estimates of unobserved clonotypes. Generation probabilities were computed with OLGA for all TCRbeta clonotypes obtained by the gDNA method from several donors. This immuneACCESS table, as held by TCRdb, lists in-frame sequences with V and J called but not all clones. Of the missing ones, under half trace to an unresolved V gene in checked studies; the others have no known cause. V and J calls and clone size are copied from that table; D and trimming were computed from the DNA. The table for this sample lists about 2.3 million clones; 80% to 95% of them were counted only once. The ten top clones hold 0.37% of the sample.

From its cysteine to its phenylalanine, the CDR3 spans 13 amino acids. Just CDR3 DNA is preserved here, 39 bases in frame from base 1. Based on the germline V gene (reference sequence), the CDR1 and CDR2 sequences are LNHDA and SQIVND. At the junction V is shortened by 3 bases and J by 4 bases, with 9 bases in between. Findings and caveats that apply to the study as a whole: Sampling was restricted to blood, and TCR repertoires in tissues likely differ from the TCR repertoires found in blood. Based on pairwise subsampling, the degree of clonotype sharing among donors was expected to be affected by sequencing depth. Naive subsets generally had larger estimated clonotype richness than memory subsets. The small number of donors limited the genetic and exposure-history diversity represented. When several donors were compared, the shared fraction of clonotypes was about 5.4% for naive CD4, about 4% for naive CD8, roughly 2.3% for memory CD4, and 0.35% to 0.4% for memory CD8. Clonotypes shared by all four sorted-subset donors showed higher generation probabilities than non-shared clonotypes. Incomplete sequencing was indicated by rarefaction of sorted-subset datasets, despite the large sequencing depth.

As to this clone: No cognate antigen has been identified for it. No much larger clonotype is one base removed from it; base qualities were not supplied.

The donors were healthy, HIV-negative adults with no recently reported acute infections or vaccinations. Only Caucasian adults living in Nashville, Tennessee, USA were represented among the donors. CD4+ T cells were enriched through magnetic negative selection, after which naive cells were positively selected on CD45RA and the remaining negative fraction served as the memory subset. After blood collection by leukapheresis, PBMCs were isolated using Ficoll-Histopaque density gradient centrifugation and then cryopreserved in the vapor phase of liquid nitrogen. Purity and quantity of every magnetically sorted T cell population were checked by analytical flow cytometry. Genomic DNA was isolated from each sorted fraction and quantified by UV absorbance on a Nanodrop 2000c.

The sequence derives from a man younger than 35 in good health. Some clones in this sample may be carry-over from other donors' samples. What was sequenced was naive CD4+ T cells from PBMCs. The cell subset or site label here, explained by the study, means: CD45RA+ positively selected. Recombination linked TRBV19 to TRBJ1-2; the best D guess is TRBD1, with 5 bases matching. CDR3 loop: CASSIAGTYGYTF. The bases are TGTGCCAGTAGTATCGCAGGGACCTATGGCTACACCTTC.